Only one count was recorded for the clone carrying this T cell receptor (beta chain). The antigen is unknown. Investigators performed immunoSEQ version v3.0 at survey level. The assay was immunoSEQ multiplex PCR, and TCRdb's table has in-frame clones only and misses some. The sample consists of under 20,000 clones, just over 75% of them appearing once. The sample comes from a study of long-term antiretroviral therapy in people with HIV. Findings of the study overall: The range of CDR3 lengths in HIV repertoires proved narrower than that found in controls.

Losses at the gene ends were 9 bases for V and 1 base for J; bases not matched to a gene: 5. Per germline, CDR1 SNHLY and CDR2 FYNNEI. This CDR3 spans 14 amino acids. The sample in question was unsorted PBMCs, obtained 0.5 years before starting antiretroviral therapy. The rearrangement links TRBV2 to TRBJ2-2; 7 nucleotides line up with TRBD1. The TCR was taken from a woman between 45 and 60 years old with HIV. CDR3 amino acids: CARDRVGNTGELFF. The CDR3 bases are TGTGCCAGAGACAGGGTGGGGAACACCGGGGAGCTGTTTTTT.